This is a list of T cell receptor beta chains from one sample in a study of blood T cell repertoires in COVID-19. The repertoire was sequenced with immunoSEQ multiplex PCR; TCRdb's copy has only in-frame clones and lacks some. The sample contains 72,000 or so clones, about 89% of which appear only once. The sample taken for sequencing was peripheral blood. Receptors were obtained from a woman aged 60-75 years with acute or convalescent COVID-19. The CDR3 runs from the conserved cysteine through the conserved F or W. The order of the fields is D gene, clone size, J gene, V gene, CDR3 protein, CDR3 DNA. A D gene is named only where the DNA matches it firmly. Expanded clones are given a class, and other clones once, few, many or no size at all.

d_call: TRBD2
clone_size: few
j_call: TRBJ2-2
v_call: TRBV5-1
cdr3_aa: CASSRRGVNAGELFF
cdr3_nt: TGCGCCAGCAGCCGACGGGGGGTAAACGCCGGGGAGCTGTTTTTT

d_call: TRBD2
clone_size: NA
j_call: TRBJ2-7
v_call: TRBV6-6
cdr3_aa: CASSTIWGGEQYF
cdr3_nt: TGTGCCAGCAGTACTATTTGGGGGGGCGAGCAGTACTTC

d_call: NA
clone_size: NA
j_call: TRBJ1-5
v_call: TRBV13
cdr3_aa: CASSLFVSNQPQHF
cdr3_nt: TGTGCCAGCAGCTTATTCGTAAGCAATCAGCCCCAGCATTTT

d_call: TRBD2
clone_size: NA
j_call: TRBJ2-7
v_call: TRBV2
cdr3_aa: CAINTGTSVYEQYF
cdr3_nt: TGTGCCATCAACACCGGGACTAGCGTATACGAGCAGTACTTC

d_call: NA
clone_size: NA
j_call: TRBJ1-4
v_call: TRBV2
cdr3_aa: CASTIRLGTNNEKLFF
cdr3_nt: TGTGCCAGCACTATACGTCTAGGGACAAATAATGAAAAACTGTTTTTT

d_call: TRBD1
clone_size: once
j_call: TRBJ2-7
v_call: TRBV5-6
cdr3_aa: CASSLVGTGTYEQYF
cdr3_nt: TGTGCCAGCAGCTTGGTGGGGACAGGGACCTACGAGCAGTACTTC

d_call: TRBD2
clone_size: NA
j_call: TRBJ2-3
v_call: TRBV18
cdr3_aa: CASSPLGTSGTDTQYF
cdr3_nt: TGTGCCAGCTCACCACTCGGGACTAGCGGCACAGATACGCAGTATTTT

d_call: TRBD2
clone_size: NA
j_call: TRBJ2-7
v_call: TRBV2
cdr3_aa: CASSQITRGEQYF
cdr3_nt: TGTGCCAGCAGTCAGATTACGCGGGGGGAGCAGTACTTC

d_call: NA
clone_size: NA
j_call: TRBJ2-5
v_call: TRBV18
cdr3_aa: CASSPPVQGEQTQYF
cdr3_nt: TGTGCCAGCTCACCACCGGTACAGGGAGAACAGACCCAGTACTTC

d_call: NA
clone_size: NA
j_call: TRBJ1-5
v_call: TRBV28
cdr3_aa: CASSSGHPRGNQPQHF
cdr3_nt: TGTGCCAGCAGTTCCGGACACCCAAGGGGCAATCAGCCCCAGCATTTT

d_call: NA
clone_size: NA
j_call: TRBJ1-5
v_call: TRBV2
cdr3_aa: CASSERENSNQPQHF
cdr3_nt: TGTGCCAGCAGTGAAAGGGAGAATAGCAATCAGCCCCAGCATTTT

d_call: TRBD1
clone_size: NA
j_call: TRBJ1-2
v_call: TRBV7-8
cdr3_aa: CASSLGDSNYGYTF
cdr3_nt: TGTGCCAGCAGCTTAGGGGACAGCAACTATGGCTACACCTTC

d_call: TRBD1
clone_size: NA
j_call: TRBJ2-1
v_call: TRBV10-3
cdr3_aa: CAIAGTGGNEQFF
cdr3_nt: TGTGCCATCGCCGGGACAGGGGGCAATGAGCAGTTCTTC

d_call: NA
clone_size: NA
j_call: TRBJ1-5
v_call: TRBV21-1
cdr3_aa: CASSTRQVRPYSNQPQHF
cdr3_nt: TGTGCCAGCAGCACCCGACAGGTCCGACCTTATAGCAATCAGCCCCAGCATTTT

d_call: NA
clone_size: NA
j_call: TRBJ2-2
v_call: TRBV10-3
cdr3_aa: CAMTGIANTGELFF
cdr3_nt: TGTGCCATGACTGGCATTGCGAACACCGGGGAGCTGTTTTTT

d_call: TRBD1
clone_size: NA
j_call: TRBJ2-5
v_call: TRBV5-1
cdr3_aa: CASNGGTGGQETQYF
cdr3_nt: TGCGCCAGCAATGGAGGGACAGGGGGGCAAGAGACCCAGTACTTC

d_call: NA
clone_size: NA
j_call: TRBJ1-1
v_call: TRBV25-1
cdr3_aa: CASSDSTGHTEAFF
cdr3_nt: TGTGCCAGCAGTGACTCTACAGGACACACTGAAGCTTTCTTT

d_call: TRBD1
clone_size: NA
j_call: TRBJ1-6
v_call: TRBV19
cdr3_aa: CASRDSLRSNSPLHF
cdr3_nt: TGTGCCAGCCGGGACAGCTTGAGGAGTAATTCACCCCTCCACTTT

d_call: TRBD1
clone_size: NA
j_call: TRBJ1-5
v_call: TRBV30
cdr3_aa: CAWSTPDRVSNQPQHF
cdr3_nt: TGTGCCTGGAGTACCCCGGACAGGGTTAGCAATCAGCCCCAGCATTTT

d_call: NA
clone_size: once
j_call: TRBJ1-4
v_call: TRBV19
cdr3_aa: CASTLNRGARGEKLFF
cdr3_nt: TGTGCCAGTACCCTCAACCGGGGGGCGCGGGGTGAAAAACTGTTTTTT

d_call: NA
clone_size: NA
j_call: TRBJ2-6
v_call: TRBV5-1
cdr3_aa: CASRRDSGANVLTF
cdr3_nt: TGCGCCAGCAGGCGGGACTCTGGGGCCAACGTCCTGACTTTC

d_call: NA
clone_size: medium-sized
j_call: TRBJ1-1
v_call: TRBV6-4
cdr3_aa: CAVNRVGATEAFF
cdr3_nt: TGTGCCGTAAACAGGGTGGGGGCCACTGAAGCTTTCTTT

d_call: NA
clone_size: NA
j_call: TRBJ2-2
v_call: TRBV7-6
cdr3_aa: CASSLGRGPNTGELFF
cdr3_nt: TGTGCCAGCAGCTTAGGGCGGGGGCCTAACACCGGGGAGCTGTTTTTT

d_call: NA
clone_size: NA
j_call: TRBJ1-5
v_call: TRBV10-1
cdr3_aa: CASSESQVGRSSNQPQHF
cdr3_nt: TGCGCCAGCAGTGAGTCTCAAGTGGGGAGATCTAGCAATCAGCCCCAGCATTTT

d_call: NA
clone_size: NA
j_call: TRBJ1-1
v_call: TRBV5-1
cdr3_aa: CASSLGTQNTEAFF
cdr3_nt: TGCGCCAGCAGCCTCGGGACACAGAACACTGAAGCTTTCTTT

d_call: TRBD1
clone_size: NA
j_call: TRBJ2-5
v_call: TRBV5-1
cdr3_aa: CASSRDRIAQETQYF
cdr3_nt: TGCGCCAGCAGCAGGGACAGAATAGCACAAGAGACCCAGTACTTC

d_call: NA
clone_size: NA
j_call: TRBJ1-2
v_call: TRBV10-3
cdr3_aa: CAISGGGNYGYTF
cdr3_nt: TGTGCCATCAGTGGCGGGGGAAACTATGGCTACACCTTC

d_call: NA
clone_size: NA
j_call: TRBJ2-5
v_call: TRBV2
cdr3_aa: CASSVWGGETQYF
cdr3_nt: TGTGCCAGCAGCGTTTGGGGAGGCGAGACCCAGTACTTC

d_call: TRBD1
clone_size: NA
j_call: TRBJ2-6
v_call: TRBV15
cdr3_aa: CATSKTGGLSGANVLTF
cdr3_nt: TGTGCCACCAGCAAGACAGGGGGCCTCTCTGGGGCCAACGTCCTGACTTTC

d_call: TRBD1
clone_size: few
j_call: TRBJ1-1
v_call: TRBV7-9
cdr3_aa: CASNPMRQGGWGTEAFF
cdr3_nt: TGTGCCAGCAACCCCATGCGACAGGGAGGTTGGGGCACTGAAGCTTTCTTT

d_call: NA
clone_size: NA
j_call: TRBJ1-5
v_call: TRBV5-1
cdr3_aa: CASSFRQGRHDWGNQPQHF
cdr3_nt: TGCGCCAGCAGCTTCCGCCAGGGCAGGCATGACTGGGGCAATCAGCCCCAGCATTTT